This T cell receptor (beta chain) appears in the sequencing data of a study of T cells in localized non-small cell lung cancer (dated by TCRdb to 2018 to 2021). Describing the broader study: The study analyzed T cell repertoires of under 250 early-stage NSCLC patients, comparing tumors and uninvolved tumor-adjacent lungs. The cohort was made up of around 250 treatment-naive NSCLC patients whose localized lung tumors had been resected. The mean age of the NSCLC patients was 60 to 85 years, with 120 to 150 men and approximately 100 women. General conclusions and limits of the study: Uninvolved tumor-adjacent lung showed the highest T cell clonality, higher than tumor, which suggests more focused antigenic responses in the adjacent lung. Longer overall survival was associated with higher T cell density in blood, whereas shorter survival was associated with higher clonality in adjacent lung. Because multi-region tumor sequencing was not done, intratumor heterogeneity could not be ruled out. Because the study design was exploratory, TCR variables were selected using unadjusted p-values without false-discovery rate correction. Of the top 100 tumor clones, a median of roughly 60 were detected in paired uninvolved adjacent lung; 28 were also among that lung's top 100.

Trimming removed 5 bases from V and 4 bases from J; the gene matches leave 6 bases unexplained. From a lookup of the germline V gene (reference sequence), CDR1 and CDR2 are SEHNR and FQNEAQ. The CDR3 holds 15 amino acids from the cysteine to the phenylalanine. Of all the DNA, just the CDR3 is kept, 45 bases in frame from base 1. Regarding this clone: The antigen it recognizes is unknown. No quality values exist for individual bases; no much larger clone is one base distant.

The immunoSEQ Assay was used to sequence TCR beta CDR3 regions from DNA. On the study's bioinformatics: T cell density was computed as TCR beta template counts normalized to usable DNA estimated by amplifying housekeeping genes. Richness was estimated using the preseqR package, with extrapolation to 400,000 templates for PBMC samples and to 120,000 templates for tissue samples. Clonality was calculated as one minus Pielou's evenness. To identify tissue-enriched TCRs, differential abundance testing was run on productive amino-acid clonotypes with a minimum total count of 5 and an alpha of 0.1. The Jaccard Index and the Morisita Overlap Index were used to quantify repertoire overlap between compartments. TCR beta CDR3s were clustered by GLIPH together with public tetramer-defined viral CDR3s, and at least three viral sequences plus V-gene enrichment were required for viral motifs. What TCRdb holds here is the immuneACCESS table cut down to in-frame rearrangements. Part of the clones is not present; checked against another copy, under half of the missing clones reflect an unresolved V gene, and the others are unexplained. That table furnishes V, J and clone size, whereas the DNA furnished D and trimming. The sample table shows approximately 52,000 clones, and 70% to 90% are seen once. The top ten constitute under 20% of the sample.

At diagnosis, peripheral blood, uninvolved tumor-adjacent lung and tumor were collected and were preserved as a mix of fresh-frozen and FFPE material. For TCR repertoire profiling, blood samples were analyzed in the form of peripheral blood mononuclear cells. The sequence was collected from a male donor at least 60 years old with stage III squamous cell lung carcinoma. This chain joins TRBV7-9 to TRBJ2-1; TRBD2 fits 9 bases in the junction. This material consisted of peripheral blood, taken before any cancer treatment. The sequence in DNA is TGTGCCAGCAGCCGGACTAGCGTCGGGTACAATGAGCAGTTCTTC. It specifies CASSRTSVGYNEQFF.